The entry below gives a single T cell receptor (beta chain) sequence along with its context. Its cognate antigen is unknown. This record belongs to a study of T cell clusters in autoimmune cytopenias. Study information: A median of about 49,000 TRB reads per sample yielded a median approximately 2,300 distinct clonotypes. Overall study findings and caveats: Compared with active autoimmune hepatitis patients, healthy donors showed 2.5 to 3-fold more exclusive TRB clusters.

One tube held mixed TRB-A and TRB-B primer pools for touch-down PCR. After re-calling the multiplex PCR reads, TCRdb lists one entry per CDR3 protein, DNA absent. The ten most abundant clones cover about 16% of a sample with 4,100 or so distinct CDR3 sequences. TRB was amplified from about 260 ng of peripheral blood genomic DNA per sample. The CDR3 totals 14 residues. Germline-derived CDR1 and CDR2 are SQVTM and ANQGSEA. Sequenced material: peripheral blood. The receptor comes from a human donor with an autoimmune cytopenia or autoimmune hepatitis (not recorded which). This chain connects TRBV29-1 to TRBJ1-3; the D gene TCRdb calls, TRBD1, cannot be checked with no DNA. This CDR3 reads CSVPAGQGVDTIYF.